This T cell receptor beta chain was sequenced during a study of blood T cells in healthy people across ages. This CDR3 comprises 15 residues. Looked up from germline, CDR1 is MGHRA and CDR2 is YSYEKL. The ends were cut back, 1 base at V and 5 bases at J, with 15 bases in the middle. This clonotype was seen only a few times. Then a second PCR, running roughly 7 to 11 cycles, was carried out with a sample-barcoded 5' primer and a J-beta primer mix. TCRdb processed the 5' RACE reads anew with MiXCR; each CDR3 protein has one entry. The sample yields over 1,200,000 distinct CDR3 sequences, 45% to 70% seen once.

The chain employs TRBV4-1 and TRBJ2-7; D may be TRBD2 (5 bases). Material: blood. This TCR was sampled from a man aged 18 to 30 in good health. CDR3 DNA sequence: TGCGCCAGCAGCCAAGGGCCGGGGATGATAAACGAGCAGTACTTC. Residues: CASSQGPGMINEQYF.